The subject of this entry is one T cell receptor beta chain. The CDR3 has 15 residues. Trimming cost V 5 bases and J 2 bases; bases outside gene matches: 5. Germline-derived CDR1 and CDR2 are SGHTA and FQGTGA. Under the authors' procedure: Amplification of reference gene primers was used by the study to estimate nucleated cell counts. Sequencing was performed with immunoSEQ multiplex PCR; in TCRdb, only in-frame clones are kept and a portion is missing. V, J and clone size derive from that table, while D and trimming were established from the DNA sequence. In the table there are about 300,000 clones, 86% of which are singletons. The sample originates from a study of blood T cell repertoires in COVID-19. Participants, about 18 to 100 years old, spanned some 23 US areas. Participants' reported clinical history set cohort assignment. All recovered Cohort 3 donors got two negative PCRs, got clearance, or saw symptom resolution.

The rearrangement links TRBV7-3 to TRBJ2-3, with TRBD1 matching over 9 bases. The specimen sequenced was PBMCs or T cells enriched from blood (not recorded which). This sequence originates from a woman younger than 30 who had recovered from COVID-19. DNA of the CDR3: TGTGCCAGCAGCCCCGAACAGGGGGCCACAGATACGCAGTATTTT. Its protein product is CASSPEQGATDTQYF.